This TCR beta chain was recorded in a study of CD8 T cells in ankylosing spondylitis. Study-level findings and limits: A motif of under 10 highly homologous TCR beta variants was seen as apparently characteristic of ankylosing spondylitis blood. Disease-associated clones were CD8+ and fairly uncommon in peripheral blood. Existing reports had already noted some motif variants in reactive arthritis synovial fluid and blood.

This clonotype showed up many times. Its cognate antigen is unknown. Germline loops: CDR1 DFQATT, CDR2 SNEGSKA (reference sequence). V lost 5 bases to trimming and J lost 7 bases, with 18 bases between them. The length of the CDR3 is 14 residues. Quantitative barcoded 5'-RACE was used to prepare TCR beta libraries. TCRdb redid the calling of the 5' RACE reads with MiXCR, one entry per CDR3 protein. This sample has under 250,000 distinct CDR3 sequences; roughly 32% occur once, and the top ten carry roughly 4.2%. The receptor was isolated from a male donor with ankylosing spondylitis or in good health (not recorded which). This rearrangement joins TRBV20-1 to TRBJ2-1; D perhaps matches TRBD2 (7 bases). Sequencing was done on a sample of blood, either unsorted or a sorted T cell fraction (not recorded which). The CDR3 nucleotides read TGCAGTGCTTCCGCGGGGGCGAAAGCAAATGAGCAGTTCTTC. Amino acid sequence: CSASAGAKANEQFF.